This T cell receptor (beta chain) was recorded in a study of vaccination and CD4 T cells after COVID-19. Study-wide context: Investigators sampled a few convalescent patients at day 14 and days 161 to 241 post-vaccination.

As to time point: late sampling 161 to 241 days after vaccination in a few convalescent patients. TCRdb redid the calling of the PCR reads with MiXCR, one entry per CDR3 protein. Counted here are 25,000 to 30,000 distinct CDR3 sequences, approximately 49% occurring once; the ten biggest clones make up under 6.5%. Sequencing was performed on CD4+ T cells from blood, taken about 7 months after SARS-CoV-2 vaccination. The sequence was obtained from a human donor who had recovered from COVID-19.

The CDR3 here is CSARDRTTGGSSPLHF. For the CDR3, the DNA is TGCAGTGCTAGAGACCGGACCACAGGGGGCTCTTCACCCCTCCACTTT. The chain employs TRBV20-1 and TRBJ1-6, with 9 bases lining up with TRBD1. Trimming at V came to 0 bases and at J to 9 bases, leaving 9 bases not matched to a gene. CDR3 length: 16 residues. Looked up from germline, CDR1 is DFQATT and CDR2 is SNEGSKA (reference sequence).